Presented here are 28 T cell receptor beta chains from one specimen sequenced in a study of blood T cell repertoires in COVID-19. Libraries were prepared by immunoSEQ multiplex PCR; TCRdb keeps only in-frame clonotypes and omits some of them. The repertoire consists of roughly 160,000 clones, with more than 75% occurring once and the leading ten covering roughly 2.5%. Specimen: peripheral blood. These receptors all stem from a woman of 80 years or more with COVID-19, enrolled during active disease.

The V gene is TRBV5-6, the J gene TRBJ2-3; tentative D call: TRBD1 (6 bases). V was shortened by 2 bases and J by 3 bases, with 13 bases between the two germline ends. This CDR3 comprises 15 residues. Germline-derived CDR1 and CDR2 are SGHDT and YYEEEE. The DNA for the CDR3 is TGTGCCAGCAGCTTCAACAGGGTGAGGACAGATACGCAGTATTTT. The encoded protein is CASSFNRVRTDTQYF.

CDR3 in DNA: TGTGCCACCAGTGACCCCGGACTAGCGGGAGGGCCTAGGGATACGCAGTATTTT. Protein product: CATSDPGLAGGPRDTQYF. The chain carries TRBV24-1 and TRBJ2-3; TRBD2 agrees at 15 bases. The CDR3 has 18 residues. V lost 4 bases, J lost 6 bases, and 10 bases stayed unmatched. Germline V gives CDR1 KGHDR, CDR2 SFDVKD.

The genes are TRBV4-2 and TRBJ2-7, with TRBD2 matching over 8 bases. V lost 2 bases to trimming and J lost 3 bases; unmatched junction nucleotides: 9. The germline CDR1 and CDR2 sequences are LGHNA and YNFKEQ. This CDR3 spans 16 amino acids. Here the CDR3 DNA reads TGTGCCAGCAGCCAAAACACGGGGGGGCTATACTACGAGCAGTACTTC. It codes for CASSQNTGGLYYEQYF.

The chain is built from TRBV3-1 (or the pseudogene TRBV3-2) and TRBJ1-2, with 8 bases that match TRBD1. The CDR3 consists of 14 residues. Trimming cost V 3 bases and J 4 bases; bases outside gene matches: 4. CDR1 is LGHDT, CDR2 YNNKEL, per germline (reference sequence). This chain's CDR3 is CASSHSTGAYGYTF. In DNA, the CDR3 is TGTGCCAGCAGCCACTCGACAGGGGCCTATGGCTACACCTTC.

The V call is TRBV6-2 or TRBV6-3, the J call TRBJ2-7; a weak D match, TRBD2 (5 bases). V gave up 6 bases and J gave up 2 bases, with 8 bases separating them. Germline V gives CDR1 MNHEY, CDR2 SVGEGT. The CDR3 is 12 amino acids. The CDR3 spells CASSWGAYEQYF. CDR3 nucleotide sequence: TGTGCCAGCAGCTGGGGAGCCTACGAGCAGTACTTC.

CDR3 sequence reads: CASSSRRHNSNQPQHF. The DNA for the CDR3 is TGTGCCAGCAGTTCGAGACGACATAATAGCAATCAGCCCCAGCATTTT. The chain has TRBV6-5 and TRBJ1-5; no clear D. CDR1 and CDR2 (germline): MNHEY, SVGAGI. Trimming pared 4 bases from V and 0 bases from J, leaving 13 bases between. CDR3 length: 16 amino acids.

CDR3 sequence reads: CASNNRGAPNTEAFF. CDR3 sequence (DNA): TGTGCCAGCAATAACCGGGGGGCCCCGAACACTGAAGCTTTCTTT. V is TRBV28 and J is TRBJ1-1; a possible D gene is TRBD1 (6 bases). The germline CDR1 and CDR2 sequences are MDHEN and SYDVKM. The CDR3 is made up of 15 amino acids. Trimming cost V 7 bases and J 1 base, with 16 bases left between them.

The V gene is TRBV10-3, the J gene TRBJ2-1; 7 positions match TRBD1. V lost 6 bases and J lost 5; bases outside the gene matches: 1. Germline V gene data show CDR1 as ENHRY and CDR2 as SYGVKD. The CDR3 has 12 residues. CDR3 loop: CAIRGQNNEQFF. The CDR3 region has the DNA TGTGCCATCAGGGGACAGAACAATGAGCAGTTCTTC.

V and J are TRBV19 and TRBJ1-1, with TRBD1 matching over 9 bases. Per the germline V gene, CDR1 is LNHDA and CDR2 is SQIVND (reference sequence). CDR3 size: 13 residues. With V trimmed by 7 bases and J by 7 bases, 7 bases remained unmatched. CDR3: CASTPLTGGEAFF. The CDR3 DNA follows: TGTGCCAGTACCCCCCTGACAGGGGGTGAAGCTTTCTTT.

The CDR3 coding sequence is TGTGCCAGCAGTTACATTGGACAGCCTAACTATGGCTACACCTTC. Encoded protein: CASSYIGQPNYGYTF. The V gene is TRBV6-2 or TRBV6-3, the J gene TRBJ1-2, with TRBD1 as a possible D gene (6 bases). V was cut by 2 bases and J by 0 bases, with 10 bases left in between. CDR1 is MNHEY, CDR2 SVGEGT, per germline. The CDR3 has 15 residues.

V is TRBV28 and J is TRBJ2-7; D uncertain. The CDR3 has 15 residues. The germline V and J ends were trimmed by 6 bases and 1 base, with 16 bases remaining between them. Germline V CDR1 and CDR2: MDHEN, SYDVKM. CDR3 loop: CASRTYDTLSYEQYF. As DNA, the CDR3 is TGTGCCAGCAGAACATATGACACCCTTTCCTACGAGCAGTACTTC.

This chain links TRBV7-2 with TRBJ2-7, with a weak D call TRBD2 (5 bases). The V and J ends lost 2 bases and 3 bases respectively, with 8 bases between them. This CDR3 is built from 13 residues. CDR1 is SGHTA and CDR2 is FQGNSA in the germline V gene. The CDR3 protein is CASSLSGSYEQYF. The DNA of the CDR3 is TGTGCCAGCAGCTTAAGTGGGAGCTACGAGCAGTACTTC. Looking up the rest from reference TRBV7-2 and TRBJ2-7 gives the full variable domain: GAGVSQSPSNKVTEKGKDVELRCDPISGHTALYWYRQSLGQGLEFLIYFQGNSAPDKSGLPSDRFSAERTGGSVSTLTIQRTQQEDSAVYLCASSLSGSYEQYFGPGTRLTVT.

Only a few counts were recorded for this clone. The rearrangement uses TRBV7-9 and TRBJ2-3; perhaps TRBD2 as D (6 bases). Looked up from germline, CDR1 is SEHNR and CDR2 is FQNEAQ (reference sequence). There are 16 residues in the CDR3. V shed 1 base and J shed 3 bases, with 14 bases lying between them. CDR3 DNA sequence: TGTGCCAGCAGCTTAGACAGGAGGGTAGGAACAGATACGCAGTATTTT. As protein: CASSLDRRVGTDTQYF. The complete variable domain, with remaining parts taken from reference TRBV7-9 and TRBJ2-3, reads DTGVSQNPRHKITKRGQNVTFRCDPISEHNRLYWYRQTLGQGPEFLTYFQNEAQLEKSRLLSDRFSAERPKGSFSTLEIQRTEQGDSAMYLCASSLDRRVGTDTQYFGPGTRLTVL.

The chain has TRBV5-1 and TRBJ2-5; D gene unclear. Between the trimmed V and J ends, which lost 0 bases and 2 bases, there was a span of 11 bases. The CDR3 runs 15 residues. The germline V gene has CDR1 SGHRS and CDR2 YFSETQ. CDR3 coding DNA: TGCGCCAGCAGCTTGGATCTTGTCAGACAAGAGACCCAGTACTTC. It is translated as CASSLDLVRQETQYF.

The chain joins TRBV7-9 to TRBJ2-1; 9 bases agree with TRBD2. Germline CDR1 is SEHNR and CDR2 is FQNEAQ (reference sequence). This CDR3 comprises 17 residues. V was pared by 6 bases and J by 2 bases, with 11 bases of the junction left unmatched. The CDR3, as DNA: TGTGCCAGCAGAAGCGTTCCAGCGGGAGGCCCCTACAATGAGCAGTTCTTC. Protein: CASRSVPAGGPYNEQFF.

This rearrangement joins TRBV4-2 to TRBJ2-1, with 7 bases identical to TRBD1. V was pared by 1 base and J by 9 bases, with 0 bases of the junction left unmatched. The CDR3 has 12 amino acids. Germline CDR1 reads LGHNA; CDR2 reads YNFKEQ. In nucleotides, the CDR3 is TGTGCCAGCAGCCAAGGACAGGGTGAGCAGTTCTTC. This gives the protein CASSQGQGEQFF.

The gene calls are TRBV7-9 and TRBJ1-4; D is possibly TRBD1 (5 bases). V dropped 5 bases and J dropped 0 bases, with 13 bases sitting between them. Germline CDR1 reads SEHNR; CDR2 reads FQNEAQ (reference sequence). The CDR3 is 16 residues long. This chain's CDR3 is CASSPPGRATNEKLFF. CDR3 nucleotides: TGTGCCAGCAGCCCCCCGGGCAGGGCAACTAATGAAAAACTGTTTTTT.

The chain carries TRBV27 and TRBJ1-1, with 9 nucleotides matching TRBD1. V lost 5 bases, J lost 1 base, and 11 bases stayed unmatched. The CDR3 is made up of 17 amino acids. Per the germline V gene, CDR1 is MNHEY and CDR2 is SMNVEV (reference sequence). The CDR3 nucleotides read TGTGCCAGCAGTAACAGATTAACAGGGGGCGCGAACACTGAAGCTTTCTTT. Translating gives CASSNRLTGGANTEAFF.

The chain carries TRBV24-1 and TRBJ2-7, with D uncertain. Germline lookup yields CDR1 KGHDR and CDR2 SFDVKD. The CDR3 contains 14 residues. Trimming shortened V by 3 bases and J by 0 bases, and 8 bases separated the two germline ends. CDR3 DNA sequence: TGTGCCACCAGTGATCCGGCTAGCTCCTACGAGCAGTACTTC. The encoded protein is CATSDPASSYEQYF.

CDR3 amino acids: CASTTTPEGAPGNTIYF. CDR3 nucleotides: TGTGCCAGCACCACAACCCCGGAGGGGGCTCCTGGAAACACCATATATTTT. The chain recombines TRBV9 with TRBJ1-3, with 7 bases that match TRBD1. This CDR3 region has 17 residues. Germline V gene data show CDR1 as SGDLS and CDR2 as YYNGEE. V shed 6 bases and J 2 bases; nucleotides not matched to a gene: 14. Combining the CDR3 with reference TRBV9 and TRBJ1-3 gives the whole variable domain DSGVTQTPKHLITATGQRVTLRCSPRSGDLSVYWYQQSLDQGLQFLIQYYNGEERAKGNILERFSAQQFPDLHSELNLSSLELGDSALYFCASTTTPEGAPGNTIYFGEGSWLTVV.

The J gene is TRBJ2-5, the V gene TRBV12-5; 11 bases agree with TRBD1. This CDR3 region has 16 residues. Germline lookup yields CDR1 LGHNT and CDR2 FRNRAP. V was clipped by 4 bases and J by 5 bases; unmatched bases: 9. The DNA of the CDR3 is TGTGCTAGTGGTTCATGGACAGGGGGCTTGTTGGAGACCCAGTACTTC. It is translated as CASGSWTGGLLETQYF.

The chain carries TRBV6-6 and TRBJ2-1; 9 bases are shared with TRBD2. V was clipped by 6 bases and J by 7 bases; unmatched bases: 13. This CDR3 is 16 amino acids long. The germline V gene encodes CDR1 MNHNY and CDR2 SVGAGI (reference sequence). For the CDR3, the DNA is TGTGCCAGCAGACCCGCGGGGGGGCAGATTTCAAATGAGCAGTTCTTC. Translating gives CASRPAGGQISNEQFF.

The genes are TRBV18 and TRBJ2-6; 7 bases fit TRBD1. The V gene's germline CDR1 is KGHSH and CDR2 LQKENI. J gave up 2 bases and V 3 bases, and 4 bases lay outside the gene matches. CDR3 size: 16 residues. The CDR3 bases are TGTGCCAGCTCACCGCAGGGGGTAGCTGGGGCCAACGTCCTGACTTTC. Amino acid sequence: CASSPQGVAGANVLTF.

This chain joins TRBV3-1 (or the pseudogene TRBV3-2) and TRBJ1-5; D not certain. Trimming removed 1 base at V and 7 bases at J, with 8 bases between. Germline CDR1 reads LGHDT; CDR2 reads YNNKEL (reference sequence). This CDR3 contains 13 residues. This CDR3 reads CASSQGERQPQHF. The CDR3 bases are TGTGCCAGCAGCCAAGGAGAGCGGCAGCCCCAGCATTTT.

This clone was seen just once. The chain couples TRBV15 to TRBJ2-2; 8 bases fit TRBD1. Germline CDR1 LNHNV, CDR2 YYDKDF (reference sequence). V gave up 5 bases and J gave up 5 bases; unmatched junction bases: 7. CDR3 length: 15 amino acids. In DNA, the CDR3 is TGTGCCACCAGCCCCGACAGGGGCTGGACCGGGGAGCTGTTTTTT. Translation gives CATSPDRGWTGELFF.

The V and J genes are TRBV3-1 (or the pseudogene TRBV3-2) and TRBJ1-6; 9 bases match TRBD1. The CDR3 consists of 17 residues. V shed 6 bases and J 11 bases; nucleotides not matched to a gene: 17. Germline CDR1 LGHDT, CDR2 YNNKEL (reference sequence). The CDR3 is CASRSGFWDREVAPLHF. In DNA, the CDR3 is TGTGCCAGCAGATCAGGGTTTTGGGACAGGGAGGTGGCACCCCTCCACTTT.

The table lists this clone with a count of one. The gene calls are TRBV15 and TRBJ1-5; D perhaps matches TRBD1 (5 bases). The CDR3 runs to 16 residues. Germline values: CDR1 LNHNV, CDR2 YYDKDF (reference sequence). V dropped 1 base and J dropped 6 bases, with 16 bases sitting between them. The DNA for the CDR3 is TGTGCCACCAGCAGAGTTTTGCAGGGAGGTTCTCAGCCCCAGCATTTT. Translated, it gives CATSRVLQGGSQPQHF. Full variable domain (remainder filled in from reference TRBV15 and TRBJ1-5): DAMVIQNPRYQVTQFGKPVTLSCSQTLNHNVMYWYQQKSSQAPKLLFHYYDKDFNNEADTPDNFQSRRPNTSFCFLDIRSPGLGDTAMYLCATSRVLQGGSQPQHFGDGTRLSIL.

This clone has just one count. The chain recombines TRBV12-3 or TRBV12-4 with TRBJ2-1; no reliable D call. Trimming cost V 3 bases and J 15 bases, with 12 bases left between them. The length of the CDR3 is 11 residues. The CDR3 sequence is CASSFSTDLFF. CDR3 in DNA: TGTGCCAGCAGTTTTTCCACTGATCTGTTCTTC.